Presented here are 20 T cell receptor beta chains from one specimen sequenced in a study of blood T cell repertoires in COVID-19. Profiled with immunoSEQ multiplex PCR; TCRdb holds only in-frame clones, not every one. Of 75,000 to 100,000 clones in the sample, approximately 78% are singletons; the top ten hold almost 7%. The sequencing input was peripheral blood. These receptors originate from a man between 45 and 60 years old with active or convalescent COVID-19.

The chain recombines TRBV30 with TRBJ2-5; the match to TRBD2 covers 10 bases. V was pared by 6 bases and J by 5 bases, with 9 bases of the junction left unmatched. CDR1 GTSNPN and CDR2 SVGIG come from the germline V gene (reference sequence). The CDR3 contains 14 residues. CDR3 residues: CACQGTSVMETQYF. CDR3 sequence (DNA): TGTGCCTGTCAGGGGACTAGCGTCATGGAGACCCAGTACTTC.

CDR3 residues: CASSPKDDGLDEQYV. The CDR3 bases are TGTGCCAGCTCACCCAAGGATGACGGCCTAGACGAGCAGTACGTC. The chain employs TRBV18 and TRBJ2-7; no clear D gene. The germline CDR1 and CDR2 sequences are KGHSH and LQKENI. The CDR3 contains 15 residues. The V and J ends lost 3 bases and 5 bases respectively, with 17 bases between them.

V is TRBV3-1 (or the pseudogene TRBV3-2) and J is TRBJ1-3; maybe TRBD1 (6 bases). CDR3 size: 17 residues. Deletions cut 0 bases from V and 1 base from J, with 13 bases between. CDR1 is LGHDT and CDR2 is YNNKEL in the germline V gene (reference sequence). CDR3 region: CASSQDSRGWSGNTIYF. CDR3 coding DNA: TGTGCCAGCAGCCAAGACTCCAGGGGTTGGTCTGGAAACACCATATATTTT.

This clone was observed many times. The CDR3, as DNA: TGTGCCAGCAGCCAATACATTTCAAATGAGCAGTTCTTC. It codes for CASSQYISNEQFF. The rearrangement joins TRBV3-1 (or the pseudogene TRBV3-2) to TRBJ2-1; D gene ambiguous. The V gene's germline CDR1 is LGHDT and CDR2 YNNKEL (reference sequence). V shed 2 bases and J shed 7 bases, with 9 bases lying between them. This CDR3 contains 13 residues.

The CDR3 bases are TGTGCCATCAGTTCCGGGACAGGGGCTCCGAACACCGGGGAGCTGTTTTTT. Residues: CAISSGTGAPNTGELFF. The chain carries TRBV10-3 and TRBJ2-2; 10 bases match TRBD1. The V gene's germline CDR1 is ENHRY and CDR2 SYGVKD. V shed 5 bases, J shed 0 bases, and the junction held 6 bases outside the gene matches. This CDR3 has 17 residues.

The V call is TRBV5-6, the J call TRBJ1-6; 7 bases map to TRBD1. Trimming took 4 bases from V and 5 from J; bases not matched to a gene: 3. The CDR3 is 14 residues long. Germline CDR1 SGHDT, CDR2 YYEEEE. CDR3 residues: CASSTGQNNSPLHF. Written as DNA, the CDR3 is TGTGCCAGCAGCACGGGACAGAATAATTCACCCCTCCACTTT.

This chain links TRBV3-1 (or the pseudogene TRBV3-2) with TRBJ1-5; no reliable D call. The V gene lost 1 base and the J gene lost 4 bases, with 8 bases spanning the gap. The V gene's germline CDR1 is LGHDT and CDR2 YNNKEL (reference sequence). This CDR3 has 14 amino acids. The CDR3: CASSQGLPNQPQHF. DNA of the CDR3: TGTGCCAGCAGCCAAGGGCTTCCTAATCAGCCCCAGCATTTT.

Only a few counts were recorded for this clone. CDR3 DNA sequence: TGTGCCAGCTCGCTAATGGGACAGCGGGACACTGAAGCTTTCTTT. Its protein is CASSLMGQRDTEAFF. The gene calls are TRBV18 and TRBJ1-1, with TRBD1 identical over 7 bases. The CDR3 runs 15 residues. The germline V gene has CDR1 KGHSH and CDR2 LQKENI. Trimming cost V 6 bases and J 3 bases; bases outside gene matches: 10.

The chain has TRBV7-2 and TRBJ2-2, with 7 bases identical to TRBD1. Germline CDR1 and CDR2: SGHTA and FQGNSA. V shed 5 bases, J shed 4 bases, and the junction held 7 bases outside the gene matches. The CDR3 has 15 amino acids. The CDR3 nucleotides are TGTGCCAGCAGCCCCCGACAGGGCTTCACCGGGGAGCTGTTTTTT. It is translated as CASSPRQGFTGELFF.

The rearrangement links TRBV11-3 to TRBJ2-3, with TRBD2 identical over 9 bases. Germline trimming cut 0 bases from V and 6 bases from J; bases unmatched to any gene: 7. This CDR3 is built from 16 residues. Germline V gene data show CDR1 as SGHNT and CDR2 as YENEEA. CDR3 sequence reads: CASSLEGRGGQDTQYF. The CDR3 DNA sequence: TGTGCCAGCAGCTTAGAGGGGCGGGGGGGCCAGGATACGCAGTATTTT.

This clone was detected once. This sequence joins TRBV6-6 and TRBJ1-6; 8 nucleotides match TRBD1. Germline V CDR1 and CDR2: MNHNY, SVGAGI (reference sequence). The CDR3 covers 15 residues. J lost 9 bases, V lost 6 bases, and 10 bases had no gene match. DNA for the CDR3: TGTGCCAGCAGCTTACTGGGACAGGAGATTTCACCCCTCCACTTT. Translated: CASSLLGQEISPLHF.

This clone was recorded a few times. The V gene is TRBV28, the J gene TRBJ2-7, with D maybe TRBD1 (5 bases). The CDR3 covers 16 residues. V dropped 6 bases and J dropped 4 bases, with 22 bases sitting between them. Germline CDR1 is MDHEN and CDR2 is SYDVKM. The CDR3 here is CASSPLSRVDKYEQYF. CDR3 coding DNA: TGTGCCAGCAGCCCACTATCCAGGGTGGACAAATACGAGCAGTACTTC.

The V and J genes are TRBV18 and TRBJ2-5, with 7 bases that match TRBD1. Germline V gene data show CDR1 as KGHSH and CDR2 as LQKENI. The junction had 8 bases not matched to a gene; V was cut back by 6 bases and J by 1 base. This CDR3 spans 15 amino acids. CDR3 in amino acids: CASSPRGPPQETQYF. For the CDR3, the DNA is TGTGCCAGCTCCCCTAGGGGGCCTCCCCAAGAGACCCAGTACTTC.

The sample holds one count of this clone. The genes are TRBV7-2 and TRBJ1-5; D ambiguous. The length of the CDR3 is 15 residues. Trimming took 2 bases from V and 1 from J, leaving 9 bases between them. In germline, CDR1 is SGHTA, CDR2 FQGNSA. The CDR3 bases are TGTGCCAGCAGCTTAACTACACTAAGCAATCAGCCCCAGCATTTT. It specifies CASSLTTLSNQPQHF.

The chain carries TRBV10-3 and TRBJ1-3; perhaps TRBD1 as D (5 bases). Looked up from germline, CDR1 is ENHRY and CDR2 is SYGVKD. Trimming took 7 bases from V and 4 from J, leaving 11 bases between them. This CDR3 is 13 amino acids long. CDR3 bases: TGTGCCATCAATCCAGGGTCCGGAAACACCATATATTTT. This encodes CAINPGSGNTIYF.

The chain uses TRBV5-8 and TRBJ2-3, with 7 positions matching TRBD1. CDR1 and CDR2 from the germline V gene are SGHTS and YDEGEE. J lost 1 base, V lost 0 bases, and 11 bases had no gene match. The CDR3 has 18 residues. CDR3 sequence: CASSLAGQSGAGTDTQYF. The CDR3 DNA reads as TGTGCCAGCAGCTTGGCGGGACAGTCGGGCGCTGGCACAGATACGCAGTATTTT.

The V and J genes are TRBV4-1 and TRBJ1-4; D remains ambiguous. V gave up 1 base and J gave up 8 bases, with 11 bases separating them. This CDR3 contains 14 residues. CDR1 is MGHRA and CDR2 is YSYEKL in the germline V gene. The CDR3 protein is CASSQVREEEKLFF. The CDR3 DNA follows: TGCGCCAGCAGCCAAGTTCGGGAGGAGGAAAAACTGTTTTTT.

The V call is TRBV5-6, the J call TRBJ1-2; the D is unclear. Between the trimmed V and J ends, which lost 4 bases and 9 bases, there was a span of 13 bases. The CDR3 is 12 residues long. Germline assignment: CDR1 SGHDT and CDR2 YYEEEE. The CDR3 reads CASSPKLASYTF. As DNA, the CDR3 is TGTGCCAGCAGCCCTAAGCTTGCGAGCTACACCTTC.

The chain uses TRBV6-5 and TRBJ2-7; 8 bases map to TRBD1. Germline trimming cut 6 bases from V and 7 bases from J; bases unmatched to any gene: 2. CDR1 is MNHEY, CDR2 SVGAGI, per germline. The CDR3 totals 11 residues. Written as DNA, the CDR3 is TGTGCCAGCAGGGACAGGGAAGAGCAGTACGTC. Its protein product is CASRDREEQYV.

Ten or more counts support this clone. Written as DNA, the CDR3 is TGTGCCAGCAGTGAACAAGGGACAGAGCGATATCAGCCCCAGCATTTT. It translates to CASSEQGTERYQPQHF. The V call is TRBV6-1, the J call TRBJ1-5; TRBD1 matches 7 bases. CDR1 is MNHNS and CDR2 is SASEGT in the germline V gene. The CDR3 contains 16 residues. Losses at the gene ends were 2 bases for V and 5 bases for J; bases not matched to a gene: 9.